The 8 T cell receptor beta chains below all came from one sample that was sequenced in a study of T cell responses to AZD1222 COVID-19 vaccine. Data came from immunoSEQ multiplex PCR; TCRdb stores just in-frame clones and leaves some out. The repertoire holds some 150,000 clones, with about 88% as singletons. The specimen was peripheral blood, collected on day 0 of AZD1222 vaccination. These receptors came from an adult in good health.

V and J are TRBV7-2 and TRBJ2-1, with no clear D. CDR1 is SGHTA, CDR2 FQGNSA, per germline. The CDR3 length is 14 residues. The V end lost 1 base, the J end lost 5 bases, and 9 bases lay between the germline ends. DNA of the CDR3: TGTGCCAGCAGCTTAGGTGTAGGGAACAATGAGCAGTTCTTC. Protein sequence: CASSLGVGNNEQFF. Full variable domain (remainder filled in from reference TRBV7-2 and TRBJ2-1): GAGVSQSPSNKVTEKGKDVELRCDPISGHTALYWYRQSLGQGLEFLIYFQGNSAPDKSGLPSDRFSAERTGGSVSTLTIQRTQQEDSAVYLCASSLGVGNNEQFFGPGTRLTVL.

The J gene is TRBJ1-5, the V gene TRBV13; weak D call: TRBD1 (5 bases). Germline CDR1 PRHDT, CDR2 FYEKMQ (reference sequence). Deletions cut 5 bases from V and 2 bases from J, with 16 bases between. The CDR3 has 16 residues. The CDR3 sequence is CASSRGRPLGNQPQHF. CDR3 DNA: TGTGCCAGCAGCCGGGGACGGCCATTGGGCAATCAGCCCCAGCATTTT.

The gene calls are TRBV18 and TRBJ1-1, with D unresolved. Trimming left V 3 bases short and J 3 bases short, with 8 bases between. Germline V gene data show CDR1 as KGHSH and CDR2 as LQKENI. This CDR3 region has 13 residues. As DNA, the CDR3 is TGTGCCAGCTCACCCCAGGAAGACACTGAAGCTTTCTTT. It translates to CASSPQEDTEAFF.

The chain couples TRBV15 to TRBJ1-2; D unresolved. V shed 0 bases and J shed 3 bases, with 8 bases lying between them. Germline values: CDR1 LNHNV, CDR2 YYDKDF (reference sequence). This CDR3 has 14 residues. CDR3 sequence: CATSRDRADYGYTF. The CDR3 nucleotides read TGTGCCACCAGCAGAGATCGGGCAGACTATGGCTACACCTTC. The variable domain in full, completed from reference TRBV15 and TRBJ1-2, reads DAMVIQNPRYQVTQFGKPVTLSCSQTLNHNVMYWYQQKSSQAPKLLFHYYDKDFNNEADTPDNFQSRRPNTSFCFLDIRSPGLGDTAMYLCATSRDRADYGYTFGSGTRLTVV.

J is TRBJ2-7 and V is TRBV29-1; 8 nucleotides agree with TRBD2. CDR1 is SQVTM and CDR2 is ANQGSEA in the germline V gene. J lost 6 bases, V lost 4 bases, and 11 bases had no gene match. The CDR3 sequence is 14 residues long. The CDR3 sequence is CSVVSNAGGSEQYF. In DNA form, the CDR3 reads TGCAGCGTTGTGTCTAACGCGGGGGGCAGCGAGCAGTACTTC.

The chain uses TRBV5-4 and TRBJ2-1, with 7 bases matching TRBD2. There are 15 residues in the CDR3. V gave up 0 bases and J gave up 2 bases; unmatched junction bases: 2. Germline V gene data show CDR1 as SGHNT and CDR2 as YYREEE (reference sequence). The CDR3 DNA sequence: TGTGCCAGCAGCTTGGTTGGGGGGGCCTACAATGAGCAGTTCTTC. It specifies CASSLVGGAYNEQFF.

This chain links TRBV28 with TRBJ1-3; D remains ambiguous. V was shortened by 2 bases and J by 4 bases, with 0 bases between the two germline ends. The CDR3 extends over 11 amino acids. Germline lookup yields CDR1 MDHEN and CDR2 SYDVKM. CDR3 sequence reads: CASSLGNTIYF. The CDR3 DNA sequence: TGTGCCAGCAGTTTAGGAAACACCATATATTTT.

The rearrangement joins TRBV10-2 to TRBJ1-5; no clear D gene. CDR3 size: 16 residues. The V gene's germline CDR1 is WSHSY and CDR2 SAAADI. Deletions cut 0 bases from V and 6 bases from J, with 15 bases between. The CDR3 region is CASSESSRVTSQPQHF. The CDR3 DNA reads TGCGCCAGCAGTGAGTCTTCCCGGGTCACAAGTCAGCCCCAGCATTTT.